Listed below are T cell receptor beta chains from one sample, sequenced in a study of T cell responses to AZD1222 COVID-19 vaccine. Repertoires were generated with immunoSEQ multiplex PCR, while TCRdb's copy carries only in-frame clones and drops some. The sample contains approximately 140,000 clones, just under 95% of which appear only once. Sequenced here: peripheral blood, sampled 28 days after the second AZD1222 dose. Source of these receptors: an adult who received the AZD1222 COVID-19 vaccine. Both conserved end residues are part of each CDR3. Fields, in order: J gene, D gene, clone size, V gene, CDR3 protein, CDR3 DNA. A D gene is named only where the DNA matches it firmly. Not all rows give a size; the values are once, few, many and, for expanded clones, a class.

>TRBJ1-3|NA|NA|TRBV15
CATSRDLGRNTIYF
TGTGCCACCAGCAGAGATTTGGGGAGAAACACCATATATTTT
>TRBJ1-3|NA|NA|TRBV28
CAITTGTSSGNTIYF
TGTGCCATCACGACAGGAACTAGCTCTGGAAACACCATATATTTT
>TRBJ1-1|NA|NA|TRBV19
CASSIGANVNTEAFF
TGTGCCAGTAGTATAGGTGCGAATGTGAACACTGAAGCTTTCTTT
>TRBJ1-4|NA|NA|TRBV11-2
CASSPLVAANEKLFF
TGTGCCAGCAGCCCTCTGGTAGCAGCTAATGAAAAACTGTTTTTT
>TRBJ2-1|TRBD2|NA|TRBV9
CASSEGLAVSYNEQFF
TGTGCCAGCAGCGAGGGACTAGCGGTATCCTACAATGAGCAGTTCTTC
>TRBJ1-5|NA|once|TRBV3-1/TRBV3-2
CASSQIPQGPQHF
TGTGCCAGCAGCCAGATCCCTCAAGGGCCCCAGCATTTT
>TRBJ2-6|NA|NA|TRBV18
CASSLSVSGQANVLTF
TGTGCCAGCTCATTATCGGTGTCCGGACAGGCCAACGTCCTGACTTTC
>TRBJ1-2|NA|once|TRBV3-1/TRBV3-2
CASSQVSGRYGYTF
TGTGCCAGCAGCCAAGTTTCGGGCCGCTATGGCTACACCTTC
>TRBJ2-7|TRBD2|NA|TRBV5-1
CASSLAASGATSYEQYF
TGCGCCAGCAGCTTGGCCGCTAGCGGGGCCACGTCCTACGAGCAGTACTTC
>TRBJ2-5|NA|NA|TRBV19
CASRQKPQETQYF
TGTGCCAGTAGACAAAAACCTCAAGAGACCCAGTACTTC
>TRBJ2-1|TRBD2|NA|TRBV19
CASSMGLAKYNEQFF
TGTGCCAGTAGTATGGGACTAGCGAAGTACAATGAGCAGTTCTTC
>TRBJ1-1|NA|NA|TRBV7-8
CASSYTQGRTEAFF
TGTGCCAGCAGCTACACGCAGGGGCGCACTGAAGCTTTCTTT
>TRBJ1-6|NA|NA|TRBV7-2
CASSFRNSPLHF
TGTGCCAGCAGCTTCCGGAATTCACCCCTCCACTTT
>TRBJ2-1|NA|NA|TRBV7-2
CASSPGGRGEQFF
TGTGCCAGCAGCCCCGGGGGGCGCGGTGAGCAGTTCTTC
>TRBJ1-4|TRBD1|NA|TRBV30
CAWSTRTGTNEKLFF
TGTGCCTGGAGTACCAGGACAGGGACGAATGAAAAACTGTTTTTT
>TRBJ1-1|NA|NA|TRBV7-8
CASSLSRTPMNTEAFF
TGTGCCAGCAGCCTCTCCCGGACACCTATGAACACTGAAGCTTTCTTT
>TRBJ2-5|NA|NA|TRBV6-2/TRBV6-3
CASSYSGRTKGTQYF
TGTGCCAGCAGTTACTCAGGACGGACAAAGGGAACCCAGTACTTC
>TRBJ1-4|TRBD1|NA|TRBV30
CAWQGARLEKLFF
TGTGCCTGGCAGGGGGCAAGACTTGAAAAACTGTTTTTT
>TRBJ2-1|TRBD2|NA|TRBV5-1
CASRDTAGPGHEQFF
TGCGCCAGCAGGGACACAGCGGGGCCAGGCCATGAGCAGTTCTTC
>TRBJ2-1|NA|few|TRBV4-3
CASSQGRWGNEQFF
TGCGCCAGCAGCCAGGGTCGCTGGGGCAATGAGCAGTTCTTC
>TRBJ1-3|TRBD1|NA|TRBV7-6
CASRPTGGPGNTIYF
TGTGCCAGCAGACCTACAGGGGGCCCTGGAAACACCATATATTTT
>TRBJ2-7|NA|NA|TRBV5-6
CASSWVNYEQYF
TGTGCCAGCAGCTGGGTGAACTACGAGCAGTACTTC